This T cell receptor (beta chain) originates from a study of CD8+ T cells in alopecia areata. Overall study findings and caveats: For lesional scalp, especially alopecia totalis/universalis, clonality was higher than in normal scalp.

Trimming at V came to 7 bases and at J to 5 bases, leaving 7 bases not matched to a gene. The germline gives CDR1 MDHEN, CDR2 SYDVKM. The CDR3 has 14 residues. Peripheral blood and lesional scalp punch biopsies came from alopecia areata patients. RNA, once extracted, was reverse transcribed into cDNA for use as the sequencing template. Generated by immunoSEQ multiplex PCR, the TCRdb table keeps only in-frame clones and is missing some. In the table there are about 64,000 clones, roughly 46% of which are singletons. Concerning this clone itself: Its antigen is unknown.

The chain has TRBV28 and TRBJ2-7, with TRBD2 matching 11 bases. This TCR derives from a human donor with alopecia areata. Source material: NKG2D-low CD8+ T cells sorted from blood. The CDR3 protein is CASTIAGGPNEQYF. The CDR3 DNA is TGTGCCAGCACGATAGCGGGAGGGCCAAACGAGCAGTACTTC.